These 8 T cell receptor beta chains originate from one sample sequenced in a study of CD8 T cell repertoires and HIV-1 epitope variants. No cognate antigen is known for these TCRs. Here immunoSEQ multiplex PCR was the method, and the copy in TCRdb shows in-frame clones only, minus some. Of roughly 5,600 clones listed, 66% are singletons. Material: cultured CD8+ T cells derived from PBMCs. These receptor sequences come from a male donor with HIV.

The chain recombines TRBV28 with TRBJ2-7, with TRBD2 matching 11 bases. CDR1 MDHEN and CDR2 SYDVKM come from the germline V gene. V shed 2 bases, J shed 3 bases, and the junction held 3 bases outside the gene matches. This CDR3 is 15 amino acids long. CDR3 sequence reads: CASSLLAGGLYEQYF. In nucleotides, the CDR3 is TGTGCCAGCAGTTTACTAGCGGGGGGTCTCTACGAGCAGTACTTC.

This chain joins TRBV28 and TRBJ2-5, with 10 positions matching TRBD1. The V segment lost 4 bases and the J segment 5 bases; nucleotides outside the gene matches: 4. Germline CDR1 is MDHEN and CDR2 is SYDVKM. The CDR3 contains 14 residues. CDR3 bases: TGTGCCAGCAGTTCGGACAGGGGGGAGGAGACCCAGTACTTC. Protein product: CASSSDRGEETQYF.

The chain combines TRBV7-8 with TRBJ2-1; 8 bases match TRBD2. This CDR3 comprises 16 residues. V dropped 0 bases and J dropped 2; count of bases not matched to a gene: 3. Germline CDR1 and CDR2: SGHVS and FQNEAQ. CDR3 nucleotides: TGTGCCAGCAGCTTAGCGGTCGGGGGGGCCTACAATGAGCAGTTCTTC. Translated: CASSLAVGGAYNEQFF.

V is TRBV9 and J is TRBJ2-1, with 9 bases fitting TRBD1. The CDR3 is 16 residues long. The germline V gene has CDR1 SGDLS and CDR2 YYNGEE. Trimming removed 4 bases from V and 4 bases from J; junction bases left unmatched: 9. The DNA of the CDR3 is TGTGCCAGCAGCCCTGAGACAGGGGGTTATTACAATGAGCAGTTCTTC. It codes for CASSPETGGYYNEQFF.

Only a few counts were recorded for this clone. The chain couples TRBV10-2 to TRBJ2-3, with 11 bases lining up with TRBD2. Per germline, CDR1 WSHSY and CDR2 SAAADI. This CDR3 spans 15 amino acids. V was pared by 2 bases and J by 6 bases, with 4 bases of the junction left unmatched. This CDR3 reads CASSEIGLAGDTQYF. CDR3 DNA: TGCGCCAGCAGTGAGATAGGACTAGCGGGCGATACGCAGTATTTT.

The chain joins TRBV28 to TRBJ2-7; 7 bases fit TRBD2. Germline V CDR1 and CDR2: MDHEN, SYDVKM. Trimming cost V 6 bases and J 0 bases; bases outside gene matches: 11. The CDR3 sequence is 16 residues long. The CDR3 coding sequence is TGTGCCAGCAGCCTGATACGGACTAGAGTCTCCTACGAGCAGTACTTC. Protein: CASSLIRTRVSYEQYF.

The chain's CDR3 is CASSLVGGSGRSNYGYTF. For the CDR3, the DNA is TGTGCCAGCAGCTTAGTTGGTGGGTCAGGCCGATCTAACTATGGCTACACCTTC. The chain links TRBV7-2 to TRBJ1-2; D not resolved. CDR3 size: 18 residues. Germline V gene data show CDR1 as SGHTA and CDR2 as FQGNSA. Deletions cut 1 base from V and 0 bases from J, with 18 bases between.

This chain connects TRBV30 to TRBJ2-2; the D gene could be TRBD1 or TRBD2 (5 bases each). The V end lost 0 bases, the J end lost 3 bases, and 8 bases lay between the germline ends. CDR1 is GTSNPN and CDR2 is SVGIG in the germline V gene (reference sequence). The CDR3 sequence is 14 residues long. The CDR3 DNA reads as TGTGCCTGGAGTGTATTGGGGGACACCGGGGAGCTGTTTTTT. This codes for CAWSVLGDTGELFF. Variable domain in full (rest from reference TRBV30 and TRBJ2-2): SQTIHQWPATLVQPVGSPLSLECTVEGTSNPNLYWYRQAAGRGLQLLFYSVGIGQISSEVPQNLSASRPQDRQFILSSKKLLLSDSGFYLCAWSVLGDTGELFFGEGSRLTVL.